This TCR beta chain appears in the sequencing data of a study of T cell responses to AZD1222 COVID-19 vaccine. Study-level results: Clonal diversity was possibly underestimated, and the donors were mostly white British, with more females.

The CDR3 extends over 14 amino acids. Trimming cost V 0 bases and J 11 bases; bases outside gene matches: 6. CDR1 and CDR2 (germline): MNHEY, SVGEGT. For this clone: Its antigen remains unknown.

The assay was immunoSEQ multiplex PCR, and TCRdb's table has in-frame clones only and misses some. The repertoire holds more than 85,000 clones, with more than 75% as singletons. The sequences come from peripheral blood, collected 28 days after the second AZD1222 dose. This clonotype was obtained from an adult who received the AZD1222 COVID-19 vaccine. The V call is TRBV6-2 or TRBV6-3, the J call TRBJ2-3; 9 bases agree with TRBD2. This chain's CDR3 is CASSYSMERGVQYF. The CDR3 DNA reads TGTGCCAGCAGTTACTCGATGGAGCGGGGGGTGCAGTATTTT.